The 31 T cell receptor beta chains given below trace back to one sample, sequenced in a study of vaccination effects on CD4 cells after COVID-19. Libraries were prepared by immunoSEQ multiplex PCR; TCRdb keeps only in-frame clonotypes and omits some of them. Of 32,000 or so clones listed, 65% to 70% were seen once; the top ten hold around 3.8%. Upon completion of more than eight days in culture, CD4+ T cells were isolated. Their antigen targets remain unknown. Sequencing was performed on CD4+ T cells from PBMCs cultured without peptide, taken before COVID-19 vaccination. The receptors were sampled from a human donor who received a COVID-19 vaccine.

The gene calls are TRBV3-1 (or the pseudogene TRBV3-2) and TRBJ2-7; D call uncertain. Trimming shortened V by 0 bases and J by 1 base, and 7 bases separated the two germline ends. The CDR3 is 14 amino acids. CDR1 is LGHDT and CDR2 is YNNKEL in the germline V gene (reference sequence). The CDR3 coding sequence is TGTGCCAGCAGCCAAGATACAGTTTCCTACGAGCAGTACTTC. It specifies CASSQDTVSYEQYF.

The chain couples TRBV2 to TRBJ1-1; D is unclear. Looked up from germline, CDR1 is SNHLY and CDR2 is FYNNEI. V shed 5 bases and J shed 7 bases, with 17 bases lying between them. This CDR3 has 14 amino acids. The CDR3 nucleotides read TGTGCCAGCAGTAAAAATAGGGAAGGTGGTGAAGCTTTCTTT. This translates into CASSKNREGGEAFF.

The CDR3 region has the DNA TGCGCCAGCAGCTTGGTCCAGGAGGCAGTGGAGACCCAGTACTTC. It codes for CASSLVQEAVETQYF. The chain carries TRBV5-1 and TRBJ2-5; possible D gene TRBD2, 5 bases. The CDR3 sequence is 15 residues long. From germline, CDR1 is SGHRS and CDR2 YFSETQ. Trimming stripped 0 bases from V and 5 bases from J, with 14 bases between.

A few counts support this clone. The rearrangement joins TRBV14 to TRBJ1-1; 8 bases agree with TRBD1. Germline values: CDR1 SGHDN, CDR2 FVKESK. This CDR3 region has 14 residues. V gave up 4 bases and J gave up 11 bases; unmatched junction bases: 12. CDR3 residues: CASSPVDRVPLAFF. The CDR3 DNA is TGTGCCAGCAGCCCCGTGGACAGGGTTCCGTTGGCTTTCTTT.

V and J are TRBV29-1 and TRBJ1-2; D unresolved. The germline V and J ends were trimmed by 4 bases and 5 bases, with 14 bases remaining between them. CDR3 length: 13 amino acids. The germline CDR1 and CDR2 sequences are SQVTM and ANQGSEA. The CDR3 protein is CSVGAAGWYGYTF. In DNA form, the CDR3 reads TGCAGCGTTGGGGCGGCCGGATGGTATGGCTACACCTTC.

This clone was counted a few times. The J gene is TRBJ1-1, the V gene TRBV2, with D unresolved. Germline values: CDR1 SNHLY, CDR2 FYNNEI. V lost 9 bases and J 1 base, leaving 15 bases between the germline ends. The CDR3 runs 14 residues. In nucleotides, the CDR3 is TGTGCCAGTAAAAAAGGAGGGCCGAACACTGAAGCTTTCTTT. Residues: CASKKGGPNTEAFF.

The chain has TRBV6-5 and TRBJ1-3; no definite D call. CDR3 length equals 15 residues. V lost 4 bases, J lost 4 bases, and 14 bases lay in between. The germline V gene has CDR1 MNHEY and CDR2 SVGAGI. CDR3 in DNA: TGTGCCAGCAGTTTGAGGGAATGGGCCGGAAACACCATATATTTT. Translation: CASSLREWAGNTIYF.

This rearrangement joins TRBV28 to TRBJ1-2; 8 bases fit TRBD1. CDR3 length: 18 amino acids. Per the germline V gene, CDR1 is MDHEN and CDR2 is SYDVKM. V shed 5 bases, J shed 3 bases, and the junction held 17 bases outside the gene matches. The CDR3 spells CASSPSGQAIVGHYGYTF. CDR3 DNA: TGTGCCAGCAGTCCGTCGGGACAGGCGATAGTGGGGCACTATGGCTACACCTTC.

V gene TRBV27 combines with J gene TRBJ2-1; D possibly corresponds to TRBD1 (6 bases). The V and J ends lost 6 bases and 0 bases respectively, with 9 bases between them. In germline, CDR1 is MNHEY, CDR2 SMNVEV (reference sequence). The CDR3 covers 14 residues. CDR3 in DNA: TGTGCCAGCAGGAGGACAGTCTCCTACAATGAGCAGTTCTTC. It translates to CASRRTVSYNEQFF.

The chain combines TRBV3-1 (or the pseudogene TRBV3-2) with TRBJ2-3; tentatively, D is TRBD2 (7 bases). The CDR3 is made up of 16 amino acids. Trimming stripped 1 base from V and 3 bases from J, with 14 bases between. CDR1 and CDR2 from the germline V gene are LGHDT and YNNKEL (reference sequence). CDR3 residues: CASSQVGGAVTDTQYF. In DNA, the CDR3 is TGTGCCAGCAGCCAAGTAGGGGGGGCGGTTACAGATACGCAGTATTTT.

V usage is TRBV5-4 and J usage is TRBJ1-3, with D perhaps TRBD1 (5 bases). With 4 bases removed from V and 4 bases from J, the gap between germline ends came to 12 bases. Germline V gene lookup returns CDR1 SGHNT and CDR2 YYREEE (reference sequence). The CDR3 is 14 amino acids. The CDR3 DNA reads as TGTGCCAGCAGCGCGGGACGGCAAGGAAACACCATATATTTT. Its protein is CASSAGRQGNTIYF. Full variable domain (remainder filled in from reference TRBV5-4 and TRBJ1-3): ETGVTQSPTHLIKTRGQQVTLRCSSQSGHNTVSWYQQALGQGPQFIFQYYREEENGRGNFPPRFSGLQFPNYSSELNVNALELDDSALYLCASSAGRQGNTIYFGEGSWLTVV.

This clone was seen a few times. The chain is built from TRBV5-1 and TRBJ1-1; D is possibly TRBD1 (5 bases). Germline V gives CDR1 SGHRS, CDR2 YFSETQ. Trimming removed 0 bases from V and 4 bases from J, with 13 bases in between. The CDR3 has 15 amino acids. CDR3 nucleotides: TGCGCCAGCAGCTTGGGTGATACGCAGGGCACTGAAGCTTTCTTT. Translating gives CASSLGDTQGTEAFF. Together with reference TRBV5-1 and TRBJ1-1, the CDR3 gives the full variable domain: KAGVTQTPRYLIKTRGQQVTLSCSPISGHRSVSWYQQTPGQGLQFLFEYFSETQRNKGNFPGRFSGRQFSNSRSEMNVSTLELGDSALYLCASSLGDTQGTEAFFGQGTRLTVV.

The table lists this clone with a count of one. V usage is TRBV27 and J usage is TRBJ1-4; D gene unclear. This CDR3 is 14 amino acids long. Germline-derived CDR1 and CDR2 are MNHEY and SMNVEV (reference sequence). V gave up 2 bases and J gave up 5 bases, with 9 bases separating them. In DNA form, the CDR3 reads TGTGCCAGCAGTTTAGGGGAACAGAATGAAAAACTGTTTTTT. Translated, it gives CASSLGEQNEKLFF.

The V and J genes are TRBV10-2 and TRBJ1-3, with 7 bases identical to TRBD1. The germline gives CDR1 WSHSY, CDR2 SAAADI. V was clipped by 8 bases and J by 0 bases; unmatched bases: 7. The CDR3 sequence is 15 residues long. In nucleotides, the CDR3 is TGCGCCAGCCAAACAGGGGAGAGCTCTGGAAACACCATATATTTT. Amino acids: CASQTGESSGNTIYF.

As for this clone: The same CDR3 is also encoded by other DNA sequences in this sample. The chain is built from TRBV6-5 and TRBJ1-2; D unresolved. The CDR3 has 14 amino acids. V lost 2 bases, J lost 4 bases, and 11 bases lay in between. The germline V gene has CDR1 MNHEY and CDR2 SVGAGI. CDR3 sequence: CASSYRSGGYGYTF. The CDR3, as DNA: TGTGCCAGCAGTTACCGATCGGGTGGCTATGGCTACACCTTC.

This clone came up a few times. This sequence joins TRBV5-5 and TRBJ1-2; maybe TRBD1 (6 bases). V lost 4 bases and J lost 7, with 17 bases in between. Germline CDR1 and CDR2: SGHKS and YYEKEE (reference sequence). The CDR3 is made up of 14 amino acids. CDR3 sequence (DNA): TGTGCCAGCAGCCAAGTCGGGGGCTCGGGTGGCTACACCTTC. It encodes CASSQVGGSGGYTF.

The gene calls are TRBV9 and TRBJ2-1; 8 bases are shared with TRBD2. V gave up 0 bases and J gave up 7 bases; unmatched junction bases: 12. The CDR3 spans 17 residues. Germline assignment: CDR1 SGDLS and CDR2 YYNGEE. The chain's CDR3 is CASSVEVGTSGWNEQFF. CDR3 DNA: TGTGCCAGCAGCGTAGAAGTTGGCACTAGCGGCTGGAATGAGCAGTTCTTC.

The V gene is TRBV5-1, the J gene TRBJ1-2, with no clear D. Germline loops: CDR1 SGHRS, CDR2 YFSETQ. The ends were cut back, 0 bases at V and 6 bases at J, with 15 bases in the middle. The CDR3 runs to 15 residues. The CDR3 sequence: CASSLVVVGLDGYTF. DNA for the CDR3: TGCGCCAGCAGCTTGGTGGTGGTCGGGCTGGATGGCTACACCTTC.

The chain carries TRBV28 and TRBJ2-7; D unresolved. Germline lookup yields CDR1 MDHEN and CDR2 SYDVKM. The length of the CDR3 is 12 residues. V lost 3 bases to trimming and J lost 3 bases, with 6 bases between them. CDR3 amino acids: CASSLTGYEQYF. CDR3 DNA sequence: TGTGCCAGCAGTTTGACGGGCTACGAGCAGTACTTC.

This clone was recorded only once. This sequence joins TRBV6-6 and TRBJ1-1; 7 nucleotides agree with TRBD1. The germline CDR1 and CDR2 sequences are MNHNY and SVGAGI (reference sequence). The CDR3 consists of 15 residues. Germline trimming cut 4 bases from V and 10 bases from J; bases unmatched to any gene: 15. CDR3 amino acids: CASSFDRPDRERAFF. As DNA, the CDR3 is TGTGCCAGCAGTTTCGACCGCCCAGACAGGGAGAGAGCTTTCTTT.

This clone was detected once. V and J are TRBV9 and TRBJ2-7; D is perhaps TRBD2 (6 bases). Trimming removed 3 bases from V and 7 bases from J, with 14 bases in between. Germline values: CDR1 SGDLS, CDR2 YYNGEE. The CDR3 totals 13 residues. The CDR3 reads CASSGGPAGEQYF. CDR3 nucleotides: TGTGCCAGCAGCGGGGGACCCGCGGGGGAGCAGTACTTC.

As DNA, the CDR3 is TGTGCCAGCAGTTGGGACAGGAGTATGAACACTGAAGCTTTCTTT. Translation: CASSWDRSMNTEAFF. This chain uses TRBV27 with TRBJ1-1; 8 bases are a match to TRBD1. The J segment lost 0 bases and the V segment lost 4 bases, leaving 4 bases of the junction unmatched. Germline V gene lookup returns CDR1 MNHEY and CDR2 SMNVEV (reference sequence). This CDR3 contains 15 residues.

DNA of the CDR3: TGTGCCAGCAGCCAAGATATTGCAGAGGGACTGCCCCAGCATTTT. Protein product: CASSQDIAEGLPQHF. This rearrangement joins TRBV4-2 to TRBJ1-5; D is possibly TRBD1 (5 bases). Trimming left V 0 bases short and J 9 bases short, with 15 bases between. In germline, CDR1 is LGHNA, CDR2 YNFKEQ. The CDR3 has 15 residues.

Only one count was recorded for this clone. The rearrangement links TRBV6-5 to TRBJ1-5, with D maybe TRBD1 (6 bases). The CDR3 is 14 amino acids. V lost 6 bases to trimming and J lost 1 base, with 10 bases between them. Germline loops: CDR1 MNHEY, CDR2 SVGAGI. CDR3 coding DNA: TGTGCCAGCAGCTATACAGGGAGCAATCAGCCCCAGCATTTT. It yields the protein CASSYTGSNQPQHF.

This clone appeared once. The J gene is TRBJ2-2, the V gene TRBV2; D ambiguous. The CDR3 sequence is 12 residues long. Per germline, CDR1 SNHLY and CDR2 FYNNEI. V was pared by 2 bases and J by 4 bases, with 2 bases between. CDR3 protein: CASSEITGELFF. CDR3 sequence (DNA): TGTGCCAGCAGTGAAATCACCGGGGAGCTGTTTTTT.

The chain recombines TRBV2 with TRBJ2-7, with D perhaps matching TRBD2 (5 bases). CDR1 is SNHLY and CDR2 is FYNNEI in the germline V gene. The CDR3 is made up of 14 amino acids. V was shortened by 8 bases and J by 3 bases, with 17 bases between the two germline ends. In nucleotides, the CDR3 is TGTGCCAGCGGCGCAGGCGGGTTGGACTACGAGCAGTACTTC. This sequence encodes CASGAGGLDYEQYF.

This chain uses TRBV20-1 with TRBJ1-1; TRBD1 might be the D (6 bases). Trimming took off 3 bases at V and 5 bases at J, with 13 bases between the two ends. The CDR3 is made up of 13 amino acids. CDR1 and CDR2 from the germline V gene are DFQATT and SNEGSKA (reference sequence). This CDR3 is CSASRGEGTEAFF. In DNA, the CDR3 is TGCAGTGCTAGTAGGGGGGAAGGAACTGAAGCTTTCTTT.

V usage is TRBV3-1 (or the pseudogene TRBV3-2) and J usage is TRBJ2-3; D tentatively reads TRBD1 or TRBD2 (5 bases each). There are 14 residues in the CDR3. Trimming cost V 4 bases and J 5 bases, with 13 bases left between them. Germline lookup yields CDR1 LGHDT and CDR2 YNNKEL (reference sequence). CDR3 in DNA: TGTGCCAGCAGCCCCGTTGGGACGATAGATACGCAGTATTTT. It codes for CASSPVGTIDTQYF.

The chain links TRBV7-2 to TRBJ2-5; D is ambiguous. Germline V gene data show CDR1 as SGHTA and CDR2 as FQGNSA. V lost 5 bases to trimming and J lost 5 bases, with 9 bases between them. The CDR3 length is 12 residues. In DNA, the CDR3 is TGTGCCAGCAGCCTCTCTCTTGAGACCCAGTACTTC. It translates to CASSLSLETQYF.

This rearrangement joins TRBV9 to TRBJ1-4; 7 nucleotides line up with TRBD1. From germline, CDR1 is SGDLS and CDR2 YYNGEE. The ends lost 5 bases at V and 8 bases at J; junction bases unmatched: 15. The CDR3 extends over 16 amino acids. CDR3 DNA sequence: TGTGCCAGCAGGGGGACAGCATCGGGGGGCGAAGAAAAACTGTTTTTT. It encodes CASRGTASGGEEKLFF.

The chain uses TRBV18 and TRBJ2-3; D remains ambiguous. With 3 bases removed from V and 2 bases from J, the gap between germline ends came to 6 bases. CDR3 length: 13 residues. The V gene's germline CDR1 is KGHSH and CDR2 LQKENI. CDR3 in amino acids: CASSPSITDTQYF. The CDR3 nucleotides are TGTGCCAGCTCACCCTCGATCACAGATACGCAGTATTTT.